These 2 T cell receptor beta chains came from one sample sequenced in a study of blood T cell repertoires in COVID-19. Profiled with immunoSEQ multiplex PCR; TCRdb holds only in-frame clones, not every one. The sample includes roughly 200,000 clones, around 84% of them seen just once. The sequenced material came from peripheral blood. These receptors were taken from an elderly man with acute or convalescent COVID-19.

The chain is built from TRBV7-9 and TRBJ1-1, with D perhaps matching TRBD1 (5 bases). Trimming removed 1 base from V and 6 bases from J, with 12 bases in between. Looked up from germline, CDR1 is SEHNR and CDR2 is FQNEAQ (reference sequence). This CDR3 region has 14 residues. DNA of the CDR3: TGTGCCAGCAGCTTAGTCGGGGGACTGGCTGAAGCTTTCTTT. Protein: CASSLVGGLAEAFF.

CDR3 amino acids: CASSRQGATQYF. Written as DNA, the CDR3 is TGTGCCAGCAGCAGACAGGGGGCGACCCAGTACTTC. The chain links TRBV3-1 (or the pseudogene TRBV3-2) to TRBJ2-5, with TRBD1 matching 10 bases. The CDR3 contains 12 residues. Germline CDR1 LGHDT, CDR2 YNNKEL (reference sequence). The trim removed 5 bases at V and 7 bases at J, leaving 1 base unmatched.